The rows below give T cell receptor beta chains drawn from one sample of a study of circulating CD8 cells and anti-PD-1 response in melanoma. Each CDR3 protein is one row after TCRdb ran MiXCR on the reads. Among 800 to 1,200 distinct CDR3 sequences listed, 9% to 10% were seen once. The sequenced sample was CD8+ T cells from PBMCs, obtained at baseline or after one month of anti-PD-1 therapy (not recorded which). The receptors were gathered from a human donor with melanoma. CDR3s include the opening cysteine and the closing phenylalanine or tryptophan. Fields, in order: D gene, V gene, J gene, clone size, CDR3 protein, CDR3 DNA. D genes are given only for firm matches. The size entry is marked missing in some rows and otherwise reads once, few, many or a size class.

D: .; V: TRBV19; J: TRBJ1-5; size: large; CDR3: CASSIGPQGRVGNQPQHF; DNA: TGTGCCAGTAGTATAGGCCCCCAGGGCAGGGTGGGCAATCAGCCCCAGCATTTT
D: .; V: TRBV27; J: TRBJ2-7; size: large; CDR3: CASSYGQTYEQYF; DNA: TGTGCCAGCAGCTACGGACAGACCTACGAGCAGTACTTC
D: .; V: TRBV28; J: TRBJ2-7; size: large; CDR3: CASSRGFSYEQYF; DNA: TGTGCCAGCAGCCGCGGATTCTCCTACGAGCAGTACTTC
D: TRBD2; V: TRBV20-1; J: TRBJ2-5; size: large; CDR3: CSARRAGELQETQYF; DNA: TGCAGTGCTAGAAGGGCGGGGGAGTTGCAAGAGACCCAGTACTTC
D: .; V: TRBV20-1; J: TRBJ2-7; size: medium-sized; CDR3: CSARDSGPLGNSYEQYF; DNA: TGCAGTGCTAGAGACTCGGGACCGCTAGGGAACTCCTACGAGCAGTACTTC
D: TRBD2; V: TRBV19; J: TRBJ2-1; size: large; CDR3: CASSFPQAGGNEQFF; DNA: TGTGCCAGTAGTTTCCCCCAGGCGGGGGGGAACGAGCAGTTCTTC
D: TRBD2; V: TRBV29-1; J: TRBJ2-3; size: medium-sized; CDR3: CSVVLLASGGPTDTQYF; DNA: TGCAGCGTTGTTCTCTTGGCTAGCGGGGGGCCGACAGATACGCAGTATTTT
D: .; V: TRBV29-1; J: TRBJ1-1; size: large; CDR3: CSVEDLDQGANTEAFF; DNA: TGCAGCGTTGAAGATCTGGACCAGGGAGCTAACACTGAAGCTTTCTTT
D: .; V: TRBV2; J: TRBJ2-1; size: .; CDR3: CASSPGGPTTRYEQFF; DNA: TGTGCCAGCAGTCCCGGGGGGCCTACAACCCGCTATGAGCAGTTCTTC
D: .; V: TRBV23-1; J: TRBJ2-2; size: .; CDR3: CASSPVSYPPGELFF; DNA: TGCGCCAGCAGTCCCGTCTCGTACCCCCCCGGGGAGCTGTTTTTT
D: .; V: TRBV19; J: TRBJ2-7; size: .; CDR3: CATATATYEQYF; DNA: TGTGCCACCGCGACAGCTACCTACGAGCAGTACTTC
D: TRBD1; V: TRBV27; J: TRBJ1-2; size: .; CDR3: CASSQGQSYGYTF; DNA: TGTGCCAGCAGCCAGGGACAGAGCTATGGCTACACCTTC
D: TRBD1; V: TRBV5-4; J: TRBJ2-7; size: few; CDR3: CASSLGGGAGEQYF; DNA: TGTGCCAGCAGCTTGGGAGGGGGCGCGGGCGAGCAGTACTTC
D: TRBD2; V: TRBV2; J: TRBJ2-1; size: .; CDR3: CASSHSGGTYNEQFF; DNA: TGTGCCAGCAGTCATAGCGGGGGGACCTACAATGAGCAGTTCTTC
D: .; V: TRBV6-4; J: TRBJ2-2; size: large; CDR3: CASSDAGTGELFF; DNA: TGTGCCAGCAGTGACGCAGGCACCGGGGAGCTGTTTTTT
D: .; V: TRBV28; J: TRBJ2-7; size: large; CDR3: CASSFSYEQYF; DNA: TGTGCCAGCAGTTTCTCCTACGAGCAGTACTTC
D: TRBD1; V: TRBV20-1; J: TRBJ2-7; size: medium-sized; CDR3: CSAEPRTGDLYEQYF; DNA: TGCAGTGCTGAACCTCGGACAGGGGATCTCTACGAGCAGTACTTC
D: .; V: TRBV7-8; J: TRBJ2-7; size: large; CDR3: CASSLRGEPEQYF; DNA: TGTGCCAGCAGCCTGAGGGGGGAGCCCGAGCAGTACTTC
D: .; V: TRBV28; J: TRBJ1-2; size: large; CDR3: CASNLEVENYGYTF; DNA: TGTGCCAGCAACTTGGAGGTTGAGAACTATGGCTACACCTTC
D: .; V: TRBV5-4; J: TRBJ2-7; size: large; CDR3: CASSLAGDSLSF; DNA: TGTGCCAGCAGCTTGGCCGGGGACTCCCTCTCCTTC
D: .; V: TRBV6-2/TRBV6-3; J: TRBJ2-2; size: .; CDR3: CASTPGGENTGELFF; DNA: TGTGCCAGCACCCCGGGTGGAGAAAACACCGGGGAGCTGTTTTTT
D: .; V: TRBV27; J: TRBJ2-7; size: medium-sized; CDR3: CASSPSLGTETYEQYF; DNA: TGTGCCAGCAGCCCGAGCCTCGGGACGGAGACCTACGAGCAGTACTTC
D: TRBD2; V: TRBV19; J: TRBJ2-2; size: few; CDR3: CASRMTSGFTGELFF; DNA: TGTGCCAGCCGAATGACTAGCGGGTTCACCGGGGAGCTGTTTTTT
D: .; V: TRBV28; J: TRBJ2-7; size: large; CDR3: CASSLSDRSYEQYF; DNA: TGTGCCAGCAGTTTATCAGACAGATCCTACGAGCAGTACTTC
D: TRBD1; V: TRBV2; J: TRBJ2-5; size: large; CDR3: CANDLTGEETQYF; DNA: TGTGCCAACGATCTAACAGGGGAAGAGACCCAGTACTTC
D: TRBD2; V: TRBV5-4; J: TRBJ2-5; size: large; CDR3: CASSLNRLAGGQETQYF; DNA: TGTGCCAGCAGCTTGAACCGACTAGCGGGGGGCCAAGAGACCCAGTACTTC
D: TRBD2; V: TRBV7-6; J: TRBJ2-3; size: medium-sized; CDR3: CASSHEAGWERGSTDTQYF; DNA: TGTGCCAGCAGCCACGAGGCAGGGTGGGAGCGGGGTAGCACAGATACGCAGTATTTT
D: .; V: TRBV29-1; J: TRBJ2-1; size: medium-sized; CDR3: CSVETGGADNEQFF; DNA: TGCAGCGTTGAGACCGGGGGCGCTGACAATGAGCAGTTCTTC
D: TRBD2; V: TRBV28; J: TRBJ2-1; size: large; CDR3: CASRTRGVFYNEQFF; DNA: TGTGCCAGCAGAACACGGGGGGTCTTCTACAATGAGCAGTTCTTC
D: TRBD2; V: TRBV6-5; J: TRBJ2-1; size: large; CDR3: CASRLAGGDEQFF; DNA: TGTGCCAGCAGATTAGCCGGGGGGGATGAGCAGTTCTTC
D: .; V: TRBV7-3; J: TRBJ2-2; size: medium-sized; CDR3: CASSPTPQGNTGELFF; DNA: TGTGCCAGCAGCCCGACCCCACAGGGAAACACCGGGGAGCTGTTTTTT
D: .; V: TRBV19; J: TRBJ2-1; size: large; CDR3: CASSISDFYNEQFF; DNA: TGTGCCAGTAGTATCAGCGACTTTTACAATGAGCAGTTCTTC
D: .; V: TRBV14; J: TRBJ2-3; size: .; CDR3: CASSRDFPDTQYF; DNA: TGTGCCAGCAGCCGAGATTTCCCAGATACGCAGTATTTC
D: TRBD1; V: TRBV7-3; J: TRBJ2-5; size: .; CDR3: CASSRFPPGQGGSTGETQYF; DNA: TGTGCCAGCAGCCGATTCCCCCCCGGACAGGGAGGCTCGACGGGAGAGACCCAGTACTTC
D: .; V: TRBV7-3; J: TRBJ1-2; size: medium-sized; CDR3: CASSLARGLIGYTF; DNA: TGTGCCAGCAGCTTGGCCAGGGGTTTAATTGGCTACACCTTC
D: .; V: TRBV28; J: TRBJ1-1; size: medium-sized; CDR3: CASSLLDRANTEAFF; DNA: TGTGCCAGCAGTTTATTAGATAGGGCGAACACTGAAGCTTTCTTT
D: .; V: TRBV20-1; J: TRBJ2-2; size: large; CDR3: CSATARSSGTGELFF; DNA: TGCAGTGCTACAGCACGGTCGTCGGGTACCGGGGAGCTGTTTTTT
D: TRBD1; V: TRBV19; J: TRBJ2-4; size: medium-sized; CDR3: CASWDSKNIQYF; DNA: TGTGCCAGTTGGGACAGCAAAAACATTCAGTACTTC
D: TRBD2; V: TRBV6-5; J: TRBJ2-4; size: large; CDR3: CASSLIGLIAGGPTKNIQYF; DNA: TGTGCCAGCAGTCTAATCGGCCTCATAGCGGGGGGGCCGACCAAAAACATTCAGTACTTC
D: .; V: TRBV7-2; J: TRBJ1-1; size: .; CDR3: CAGSLGSQAFF; DNA: TGTGCCGGCAGCTTAGGGTCTCAGGCTTTCTTT
D: .; V: TRBV28; J: TRBJ2-3; size: medium-sized; CDR3: CASSYGPSDTQYF; DNA: TGTGCCAGCAGTTACGGCCCCTCAGATACGCAGTATTTT
D: TRBD1; V: TRBV19; J: TRBJ2-7; size: few; CDR3: CASGQGTTYEQYF; DNA: TGTGCCTCAGGACAGGGGACAACCTACGAGCAGTACTTC
D: TRBD1; V: TRBV19; J: TRBJ1-5; size: large; CDR3: CASSIISTGGGNQPQHF; DNA: TGTGCCAGTAGTATCATTTCGACAGGGGGAGGCAATCAGCCCCAGCATTTT
D: .; V: TRBV29-1; J: TRBJ1-1; size: few; CDR3: CSVGDPNTEAFF; DNA: TGCAGCGTTGGCGACCCGAACACTGAAGCTTTCTTT
D: TRBD2; V: TRBV20-1; J: TRBJ2-1; size: .; CDR3: CSASQLAGDYNEQFF; DNA: TGCAGTGCTAGCCAACTAGCGGGGGACTACAATGAGCAGTTCTTC
D: TRBD1; V: TRBV4-1; J: TRBJ2-3; size: large; CDR3: CASSQGQGGTDTQYF; DNA: TGCGCCAGCAGCCAAGGCCAGGGGGGCACAGATACGCAGTATTTT
D: TRBD1; V: TRBV19; J: TRBJ1-5; size: large; CDR3: CASSTGGVTPQHF; DNA: TGTGCCAGTAGCACAGGGGGCGTAACGCCCCAGCATTTT
D: .; V: TRBV28; J: TRBJ2-2; size: large; CDR3: CASTLGGAGELFF; DNA: TGTGCCAGCACCCTTGGAGGCGCCGGGGAGCTGTTTTTT
D: .; V: TRBV20-1; J: TRBJ1-6; size: medium-sized; CDR3: CSVGSPLHF; DNA: TGCAGCGTGGGTTCACCCCTCCACTTT
D: .; V: TRBV7-3; J: TRBJ1-1; size: large; CDR3: CASSLIQNTEAFF; DNA: TGTGCCAGCAGCTTAATACAGAACACTGAAGCTTTCTTT
D: .; V: TRBV7-2; J: TRBJ2-1; size: large; CDR3: CASSHRVEQFF; DNA: TGTGCCAGCAGCCATAGGGTAGAGCAGTTCTTC
D: .; V: TRBV18; J: TRBJ2-7; size: medium-sized; CDR3: CASSPRQGSSYEQYF; DNA: TGTGCCAGCTCACCACGCCAGGGGAGCTCCTACGAGCAGTACTTC
D: TRBD1; V: TRBV29-1; J: TRBJ2-2; size: .; CDR3: CSVQGQGDAGELFF; DNA: TGCAGCGTTCAGGGACAGGGAGACGCCGGGGAGCTGTTTTTT
D: TRBD1; V: TRBV28; J: TRBJ1-1; size: large; CDR3: CASSPDRENTEAFF; DNA: TGTGCCAGCAGTCCGGACAGGGAGAACACTGAAGCTTTCTTT
D: TRBD1; V: TRBV19; J: TRBJ1-1; size: large; CDR3: CASGTGGDEAFF; DNA: TGTGCCAGCGGGACAGGGGGTGATGAAGCTTTCTTT
D: TRBD1; V: TRBV7-9; J: TRBJ1-5; size: large; CDR3: CASRHGDRVEPQHF; DNA: TGTGCCAGCAGACATGGGGACAGGGTGGAGCCCCAGCATTTT
D: .; V: TRBV7-2; J: TRBJ2-7; size: medium-sized; CDR3: CASSSLGTSYEQYF; DNA: TGTGCCAGCAGCTCCTTAGGAACCTCCTACGAGCAGTACTTC
D: .; V: TRBV2; J: TRBJ1-2; size: large; CDR3: CASRAGVDYGYTF; DNA: TGTGCCAGCAGGGCAGGGGTGGACTATGGCTACACCTTC
D: .; V: TRBV28; J: TRBJ2-1; size: medium-sized; CDR3: CAHQPGSSYNEQFF; DNA: TGTGCCCACCAACCGGGGAGCTCCTACAATGAGCAGTTCTTC
D: TRBD1; V: TRBV28; J: TRBJ2-7; size: large; CDR3: CASSETTPGQGAYEQYF; DNA: TGTGCCAGCAGCGAGACCACACCGGGACAGGGGGCTTACGAGCAGTACTTC